The 12 T cell receptor beta chains in this list originate from one sample, sequenced in a study of shared clonotypes between healthy human individuals. Sequencing used immunoSEQ multiplex PCR; TCRdb keeps in-frame clones, though not all of them. The sample carries millions of clones, roughly 95% recorded once. Sequenced material: naive CD4+ T cells sorted from blood. Subset meaning: CD45RA+ positively selected. These receptor sequences come from a man aged 18 to 29 in good health.

This clone was seen only once. This chain uses TRBV21-1 with TRBJ1-5. TRBV21-1 represents a pseudogene. The length of the CDR3 is 18 residues. As DNA, the CDR3 is TGTGCCAGCAGCAAAGTTAAACCTGACCCAAGGAAAAATCAGCCCCAGCATTTT. It codes for CASSKVKPDPRKNQPQHF.

The chain couples TRBV5-1 to TRBJ1-6; 9 nucleotides align to TRBD1. V lost 4 bases to trimming and J lost 10 bases; unmatched junction nucleotides: 6. The germline V gene encodes CDR1 SGHRS and CDR2 YFSETQ. The CDR3 has 14 residues. The CDR3 spells CASSIQGAGSPLHF. The CDR3 nucleotides read TGCGCCAGCAGCATACAGGGGGCTGGATCACCCCTCCACTTT.

This clone was seen only once. This chain links TRBV30 with TRBJ1-5; 9 bases fit TRBD1. Unmatched junction bases numbered 5, after V lost 2 bases and J lost 0 bases. This CDR3 region has 16 residues. Germline-derived CDR1 and CDR2 are GTSNPN and SVGIG (reference sequence). CDR3 bases: TGTGCCTGGAGTAGGGGACAGGGCATTAGCAATCAGCCCCAGCATTTT. Translation: CAWSRGQGISNQPQHF.

The CDR3 sequence: CASSLSSGRVRSTDTQYF. The CDR3 DNA reads as TGTGCCAGCAGCTTATCTAGCGGGAGGGTCCGGTCCACAGATACGCAGTATTTT. V and J are TRBV13 and TRBJ2-3; 12 bases fit TRBD2. Per germline, CDR1 PRHDT and CDR2 FYEKMQ (reference sequence). The CDR3 extends over 18 amino acids. The junction had 8 bases not matched to a gene; V was cut back by 2 bases and J by 2 bases.

V and J are TRBV5-1 and TRBJ2-1; D perhaps matches TRBD1 (6 bases). Germline CDR1 SGHRS, CDR2 YFSETQ. CDR3 length: 14 amino acids. V gave up 7 bases and J gave up 8 bases, with 19 bases separating them. The CDR3 DNA reads TGCGCCAGCCGACCGGGGACATTAGCTTATGAGCAGTTCTTC. Its translation: CASRPGTLAYEQFF.

The J gene is TRBJ2-7, the V gene TRBV5-8, with a possible D match to TRBD2 (5 bases). V was trimmed by 0 bases and J by 2 bases, leaving 15 bases between them. The CDR3 sequence is 16 residues long. CDR1 and CDR2 from the germline V gene are SGHTS and YDEGEE. The CDR3 sequence is CASSLATGSSAYEQYF. Written as DNA, the CDR3 is TGTGCCAGCAGCTTGGCCACGGGATCCTCCGCCTACGAGCAGTACTTC.

The V gene is TRBV5-1, the J gene TRBJ2-5; a weak D match, TRBD2 (5 bases). The V gene lost 1 base and the J gene lost 3 bases, with 13 bases spanning the gap. CDR3 length: 15 residues. The V gene's germline CDR1 is SGHRS and CDR2 YFSETQ. The CDR3, as DNA: TGCGCCAGCAGCTTGACTAGTAGGGCGGAAGAGACCCAGTACTTC. Its protein product is CASSLTSRAEETQYF.

As for this clone: This CDR3 is also generated by other DNA sequences in the sample. The chain employs TRBV6-5 and TRBJ1-6; TRBD1 is a possible D gene (5 bases). Trimming shortened V by 2 bases and J by 6 bases, and 5 bases separated the two germline ends. Germline values: CDR1 MNHEY, CDR2 SVGAGI. The CDR3 length is 13 residues. The CDR3 nucleotides are TGTGCCAGCAGTTACCAGGGTAATTCACCCCTCCACTTT. This sequence encodes CASSYQGNSPLHF.

The chain employs TRBV28 and TRBJ1-5; TRBD1 agrees at 8 bases. The CDR3 spans 16 residues. Germline-derived CDR1 and CDR2 are MDHEN and SYDVKM. V was clipped by 4 bases and J by 4 bases; unmatched bases: 9. The CDR3 bases are TGTGCCAGCAGTTCTCGGGACAGGAGTCTAAATCAGCCCCAGCATTTT. Protein product: CASSSRDRSLNQPQHF.

The chain carries TRBV6-1 and TRBJ2-7, with a possible D match to TRBD2 (5 bases). The CDR3 sequence is 13 residues long. CDR1 is MNHNS and CDR2 is SASEGT in the germline V gene. Between the trimmed V and J ends, which lost 5 bases and 1 base, there was a span of 9 bases. CDR3 nucleotides: TGTGCCAGCAGTCAAGGCGGGTCCTACGAGCAGTACTTC. Translation gives CASSQGGSYEQYF.

V usage is TRBV4-1 and J usage is TRBJ1-4; 8 nucleotides agree with TRBD1. This CDR3 contains 19 residues. Trimming at V came to 2 bases and at J to 0 bases, leaving 11 bases not matched to a gene. Germline V gene lookup returns CDR1 MGHRA and CDR2 YSYEKL. The DNA of the CDR3 is TGCGCCAGCAGCCAATATTGGGCAGGGGGCCTAGCAACTAATGAAAAACTGTTTTTT. Protein product: CASSQYWAGGLATNEKLFF.

This chain joins TRBV7-9 and TRBJ2-2; no firm D call. The CDR3 consists of 13 residues. Trimming removed 5 bases from V and 4 bases from J, with 8 bases in between. Germline-derived CDR1 and CDR2 are SEHNR and FQNEAQ (reference sequence). The CDR3 bases are TGTGCCAGCAGCCCGCCGGGCACCGGGGAGCTGTTTTTT. Its protein is CASSPPGTGELFF.